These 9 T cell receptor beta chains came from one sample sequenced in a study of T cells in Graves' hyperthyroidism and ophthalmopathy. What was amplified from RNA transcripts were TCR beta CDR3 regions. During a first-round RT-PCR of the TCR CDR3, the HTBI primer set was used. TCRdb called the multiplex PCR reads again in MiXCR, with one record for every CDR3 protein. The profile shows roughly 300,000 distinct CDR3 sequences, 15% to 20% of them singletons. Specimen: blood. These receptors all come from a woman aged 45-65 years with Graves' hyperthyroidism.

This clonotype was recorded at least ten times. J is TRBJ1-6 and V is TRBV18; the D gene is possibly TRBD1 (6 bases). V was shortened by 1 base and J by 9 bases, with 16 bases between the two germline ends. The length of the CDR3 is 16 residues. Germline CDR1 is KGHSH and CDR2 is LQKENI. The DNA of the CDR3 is TGTGCCAGCTCACCACGCGAAGGGTTGACAGGTTCACCCCTCCACTTT. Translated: CASSPREGLTGSPLHF.

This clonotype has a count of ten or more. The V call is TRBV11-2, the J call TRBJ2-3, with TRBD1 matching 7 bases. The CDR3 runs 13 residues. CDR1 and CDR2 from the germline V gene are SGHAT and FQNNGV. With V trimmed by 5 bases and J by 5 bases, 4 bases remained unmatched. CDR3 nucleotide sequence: TGTGCCAGCAGCCAGACAGGGCTAGATACGCAGTATTTT. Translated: CASSQTGLDTQYF.

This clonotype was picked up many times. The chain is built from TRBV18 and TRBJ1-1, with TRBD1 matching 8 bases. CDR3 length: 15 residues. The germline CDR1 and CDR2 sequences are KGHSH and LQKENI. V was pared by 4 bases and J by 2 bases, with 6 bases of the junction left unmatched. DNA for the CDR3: TGTGCCAGCTCACGCAACAGGGGGGATAACACTGAAGCTTTCTTT. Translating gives CASSRNRGDNTEAFF.

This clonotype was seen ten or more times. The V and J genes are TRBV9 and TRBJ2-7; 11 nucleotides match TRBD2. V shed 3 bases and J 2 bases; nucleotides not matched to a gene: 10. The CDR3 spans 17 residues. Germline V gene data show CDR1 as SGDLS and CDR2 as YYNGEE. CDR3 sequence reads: CASSALAGVGGAYEQYF. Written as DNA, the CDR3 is TGTGCCAGCAGCGCACTAGCGGGAGTAGGTGGGGCCTACGAGCAGTACTTC.

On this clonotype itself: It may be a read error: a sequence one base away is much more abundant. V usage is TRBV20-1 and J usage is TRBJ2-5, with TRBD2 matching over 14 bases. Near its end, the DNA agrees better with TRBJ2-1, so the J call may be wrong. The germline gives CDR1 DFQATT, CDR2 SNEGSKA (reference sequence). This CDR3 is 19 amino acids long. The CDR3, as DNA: TGCAGTGCTAACCTTGGACCCGGGACTAGCGGGAGTGAAAGGGAGACCCAGTTCTTC. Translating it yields CSANLGPGTSGSERETQFF.

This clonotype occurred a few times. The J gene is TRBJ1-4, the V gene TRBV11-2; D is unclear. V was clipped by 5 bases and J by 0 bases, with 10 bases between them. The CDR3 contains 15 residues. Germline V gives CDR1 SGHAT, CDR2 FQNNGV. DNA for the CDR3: TGTGCCAGCAGCCCTGGGTCTCCAACTAATGAAAAACTGTTTTTT. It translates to CASSPGSPTNEKLFF.

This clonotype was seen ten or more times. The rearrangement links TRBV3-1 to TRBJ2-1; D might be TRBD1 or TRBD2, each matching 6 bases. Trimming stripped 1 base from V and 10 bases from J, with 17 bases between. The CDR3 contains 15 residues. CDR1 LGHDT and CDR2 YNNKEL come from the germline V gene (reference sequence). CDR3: CASSQAGAGVEEQFF. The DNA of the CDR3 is TGTGCCAGCAGCCAAGCGGGGGCCGGGGTGGAGGAGCAGTTCTTC.

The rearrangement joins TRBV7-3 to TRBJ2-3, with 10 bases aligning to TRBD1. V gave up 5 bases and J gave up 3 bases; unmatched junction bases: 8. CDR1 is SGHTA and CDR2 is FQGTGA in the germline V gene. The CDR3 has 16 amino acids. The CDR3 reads CASSLPGQGETDTQYF. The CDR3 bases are TGTGCCAGCAGCCTTCCAGGACAGGGGGAGACAGATACGCAGTATTTT.

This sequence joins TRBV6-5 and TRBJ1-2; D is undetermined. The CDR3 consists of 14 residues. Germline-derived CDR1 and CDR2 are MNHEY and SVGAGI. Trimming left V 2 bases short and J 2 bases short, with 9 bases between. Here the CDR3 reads CASSYDWRNYGYTF. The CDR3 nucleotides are TGTGCCAGCAGTTACGATTGGAGGAACTATGGCTACACCTTC.